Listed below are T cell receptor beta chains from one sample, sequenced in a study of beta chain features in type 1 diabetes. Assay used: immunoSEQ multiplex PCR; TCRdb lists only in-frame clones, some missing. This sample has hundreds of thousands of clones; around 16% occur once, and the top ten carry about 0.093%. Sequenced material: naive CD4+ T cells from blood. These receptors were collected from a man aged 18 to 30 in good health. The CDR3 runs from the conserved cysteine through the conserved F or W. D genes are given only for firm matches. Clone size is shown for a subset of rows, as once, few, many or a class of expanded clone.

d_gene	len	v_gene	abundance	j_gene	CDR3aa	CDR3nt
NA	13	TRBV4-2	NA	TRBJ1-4	CASSQENWEKLFF	TGTGCCAGCAGCCAAGAAAACTGGGAAAAACTGTTTTTT
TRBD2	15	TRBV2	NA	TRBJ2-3	CASSEAGTSADTQYF	TGTGCCAGCAGTGAAGCCGGGACTAGCGCAGATACGCAGTATTTT
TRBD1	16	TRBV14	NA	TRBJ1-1	CASSLGTGGGGTEAFF	TGTGCCAGCAGCCTCGGGACAGGGGGAGGAGGCACTGAAGCTTTCTTT
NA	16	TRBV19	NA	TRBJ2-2	CASSIRSGANTGELFF	TGTGCCAGTAGTATCCGGTCAGGCGCGAACACCGGGGAGCTGTTTTTT
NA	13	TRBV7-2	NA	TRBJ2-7	CASSLVGNYEQYF	TGTGCCAGCAGCTTAGTAGGAAATTACGAGCAGTACTTC
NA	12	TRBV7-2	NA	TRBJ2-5	CASSLRGETQYF	TGTGCCAGCAGCTTACGGGGGGAGACCCAGTACTTC
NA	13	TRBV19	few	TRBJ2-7	CASTPGPGYEQYF	TGTGCCAGTACCCCGGGACCGGGCTACGAGCAGTACTTC
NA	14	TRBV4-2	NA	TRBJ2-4	CASSQGGAKNIQYF	TGTGCCAGCAGCCAAGGGGGGGCCAAAAACATTCAGTACTTC
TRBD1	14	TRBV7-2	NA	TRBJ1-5	CASSRTGYNQPQHF	TGTGCCAGCAGCCGGACAGGGTACAATCAGCCCCAGCATTTT
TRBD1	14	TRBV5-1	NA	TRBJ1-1	CASSLGRGLTEAFF	TGCGCCAGCAGCTTGGGCAGGGGGCTCACTGAAGCTTTCTTT
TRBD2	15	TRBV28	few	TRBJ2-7	CASTSGGPRVYEQYF	TGTGCCAGCACTAGCGGGGGGCCACGAGTTTACGAGCAGTACTTC
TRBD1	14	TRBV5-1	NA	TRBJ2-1	CASSPGQGFNEQFF	TGCGCCAGCAGCCCTGGACAGGGATTCAATGAGCAGTTCTTC
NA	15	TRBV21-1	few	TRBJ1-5	CASSPEAYGDRGGHF	TGTGCCAGCAGCCCTGAAGCATACGGGGACAGGGGAGGGCATTTT
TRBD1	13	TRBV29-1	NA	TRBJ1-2	CSVRRDSYYGYTF	TGCAGCGTCCGAAGGGACAGCTACTATGGCTACACCTTC
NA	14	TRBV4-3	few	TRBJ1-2	CASSRKQGTYGYTF	TGCGCCAGCAGCCGGAAACAGGGAACCTATGGCTACACCTTC
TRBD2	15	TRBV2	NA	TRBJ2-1	CATTMDGRGYNEQFF	TGTGCCACTACGATGGACGGGAGGGGGTACAATGAGCAGTTCTTC
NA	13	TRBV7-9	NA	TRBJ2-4	CASSAGTGDIQYF	TGTGCCAGCAGCGCCGGGACCGGGGACATTCAGTACTTC
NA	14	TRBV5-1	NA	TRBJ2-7	CASSLVDSRLGQYF	TGCGCCAGCAGCTTGGTGGACAGCCGTCTGGGGCAGTACTTC
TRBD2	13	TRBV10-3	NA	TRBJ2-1	CAISPGTIHEQFF	TGTGCCATCAGTCCCGGGACTATACATGAGCAGTTCTTC
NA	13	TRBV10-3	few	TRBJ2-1	CATRWSPSHEQFF	TGTGCCACCCGATGGTCGCCCAGCCATGAGCAGTTCTTC